The 8 T cell receptor beta chains listed next were all sequenced from one sample in a study of T cell responses to AZD1222 COVID-19 vaccine. The protocol was immunoSEQ multiplex PCR, while the TCRdb copy is restricted to in-frame clones and leaves out a portion. The sample lists 200,000 or so clones, about 93% seen once, with 0.9% to 1.1% in the top ten. The source material was peripheral blood, sampled on day 0 of MenACWY control vaccination. Every receptor here comes from an adult in good health.

This chain connects TRBV5-6 to TRBJ1-6, with 7 positions matching TRBD1. This CDR3 region has 16 residues. Germline-derived CDR1 and CDR2 are SGHDT and YYEEEE. V shed 4 bases and J 8 bases; nucleotides not matched to a gene: 12. The chain's CDR3 is CASSHGARQGDSPLHF. As DNA, the CDR3 is TGTGCCAGCAGCCACGGTGCCCGACAGGGAGATTCACCCCTCCACTTT.

This chain links TRBV9 with TRBJ1-2; D gene unclear. The CDR3 is made up of 12 amino acids. Trimming removed 0 bases at V and 8 bases at J, with 8 bases between. Germline V gene data show CDR1 as SGDLS and CDR2 as YYNGEE. The CDR3 nucleotides read TGTGCCAGCAGCGTAGGTGCGGAAGGCTACACCTTC. Protein sequence: CASSVGAEGYTF.

Regarding this clone: Distinct nucleotide sequences in the sample also encode this CDR3. The CDR3 sequence: CASSLDGDYGYTF. As DNA, the CDR3 is TGCGCCAGCAGCTTGGATGGTGACTATGGCTACACCTTC. The chain combines TRBV5-1 with TRBJ1-2; D gene uncertain. Looked up from germline, CDR1 is SGHRS and CDR2 is YFSETQ. This CDR3 has 13 residues. V was pared by 0 bases and J by 3 bases, with 6 bases between.

V usage is TRBV3-1 (or the pseudogene TRBV3-2) and J usage is TRBJ2-3, with 7 nucleotides matching TRBD1. CDR1 and CDR2 (germline): LGHDT, YNNKEL (reference sequence). The CDR3 sequence is 16 residues long. V trimming: 4 bases; J trimming: 4 bases; junction bases outside the gene matches: 11. CDR3 sequence: CASSPSRQGIPDTQYF. For the CDR3, the DNA is TGTGCCAGCAGCCCCTCTCGACAGGGCATCCCAGATACGCAGTATTTT.

This rearrangement joins TRBV6-2 or TRBV6-3 to TRBJ2-2; TRBD2 agrees at 10 bases. Germline CDR1 and CDR2: MNHEY and SVGEGT. The CDR3 sequence is 17 residues long. V lost 0 bases and J lost 5; bases outside the gene matches: 6. CDR3 sequence (DNA): TGTGCCAGCAGTTACTCCGTACTAGCGGGGAGGACCGGGGAGCTGTTTTTT. Amino acids: CASSYSVLAGRTGELFF.

V usage is TRBV6-5 and J usage is TRBJ2-2, with a tentative D call TRBD2 (5 bases). The ends were cut back, 0 bases at V and 5 bases at J, with 7 bases in the middle. Germline V gene data show CDR1 as MNHEY and CDR2 as SVGAGI. CDR3 length equals 14 residues. The CDR3 sequence: CASSYSGGTGELFF. The CDR3 nucleotides read TGTGCCAGCAGTTACTCGGGCGGGACCGGGGAGCTGTTTTTT.

In this sample, this clone turned up once. CDR3 loop: CASSQEVLGGQPQHF. The CDR3 DNA reads TGTGCCAGCAGCCAAGAAGTACTGGGCGGGCAGCCCCAGCATTTT. The V call is TRBV4-2, the J call TRBJ1-5; D is unclear. The CDR3 covers 15 residues. Trimming pared 0 bases from V and 7 bases from J, leaving 13 bases between. Per germline, CDR1 LGHNA and CDR2 YNFKEQ.

J is TRBJ1-6 and V is TRBV4-1, with a possible D match to TRBD1 (5 bases). The V end was cut by 0 bases, the J end by 9 bases, with 9 bases between. Germline CDR1 MGHRA, CDR2 YSYEKL. CDR3 length: 14 residues. DNA for the CDR3: TGCGCCAGCAGCCAAGATTTTGGGGCTTCACCCCTCCACTTT. Its protein is CASSQDFGASPLHF.